Sequencing of this T cell receptor (beta chain) was carried out in a study of cytomegalovirus exposure and HLA in healthy donors. Overall study context: A prior study identified 110 million or so unique TCR beta sequences from some 180 million T cells. HLA-typed donors were the source of 90 million or so unique TCRs, which an early data release held.

Overall study findings and caveats: CMV antigen specificity of three CMV-associated chains was confirmed in vitro.

A word on this clone: Its target is unknown.

The PCR had 60 Vbeta and 13 Jbeta primers. TCRdb's table, derived via immunoSEQ multiplex PCR, lists solely in-frame clones and lacks some. The table has about 200,000 clones, more than 60% seen once. The CDR3 sequence is 12 residues long. With 5 bases removed from V and 4 bases from J, the gap between germline ends came to 9 bases. Per germline, CDR1 LNHDA and CDR2 SQIVND (reference sequence). The rearrangement uses TRBV19 and TRBJ2-7; D unresolved. Sequencing input: PBMCs. This clonotype originated in a man between 35 and 55 years old in good health and CMV-seronegative. CDR3 DNA: TGTGCCAGTAGTTCCCAGAGGTACGAGCAGTACTTC. Protein product: CASSSQRYEQYF.